Shown below are 32 T cell receptor beta chains from a single sample sequenced in a study of T cell responses to AZD1222 COVID-19 vaccine. Clones were sequenced by immunoSEQ multiplex PCR, and TCRdb holds only the in-frame ones, with some missing. The sample carries under 200,000 clones, more than 85% recorded once. The sequences come from peripheral blood, collected on day 0 of AZD1222 vaccination. Receptors originate from an adult in good health.

The chain carries TRBV24-1 and TRBJ1-5, with D perhaps matching TRBD1 (6 bases). Per the germline V gene, CDR1 is KGHDR and CDR2 is SFDVKD. The CDR3 has 16 amino acids. Trimming took off 2 bases at V and 5 bases at J, with 15 bases between the two ends. CDR3 nucleotide sequence: TGTGCCACCAGTGATTCAGGGACAAACCCCTATCAGCCCCAGCATTTT. Protein: CATSDSGTNPYQPQHF.

The chain recombines TRBV7-2 with TRBJ2-2, with 9 bases that match TRBD1. The ends lost 4 bases at V and 5 bases at J; junction bases unmatched: 5. The CDR3 length is 15 residues. CDR1 is SGHTA and CDR2 is FQGNSA in the germline V gene. The CDR3: CASSSSTGGTGELFF. The CDR3 DNA reads TGTGCCAGCAGCTCCTCGACAGGGGGAACCGGGGAGCTGTTTTTT. The variable domain in full, with the rest retrieved from reference TRBV7-2 and TRBJ2-2, is GAGVSQSPSNKVTEKGKDVELRCDPISGHTALYWYRQSLGQGLEFLIYFQGNSAPDKSGLPSDRFSAERTGGSVSTLTIQRTQQEDSAVYLCASSSSTGGTGELFFGEGSRLTVL.

V is TRBV4-3 and J is TRBJ1-5; unclear D gene. The V gene's germline CDR1 is LGHNA and CDR2 YSLEER. This CDR3 is 15 amino acids long. Trimming left V 0 bases short and J 1 base short, with 7 bases between. This chain's CDR3 is CASSQDQHSNQPQHF. In DNA form, the CDR3 reads TGCGCCAGCAGCCAAGATCAACACAGCAATCAGCCCCAGCATTTT.

The chain has TRBV10-1 and TRBJ2-1, with D unclear. Germline CDR1 and CDR2: WNHNN and SYGVQD (reference sequence). CDR3 length: 12 amino acids. V was clipped by 4 bases and J by 6 bases, with 7 bases between them. DNA of the CDR3: TGCGCCAGCAGTGTGGGTGGCAATGAGCAGTTCTTC. Protein sequence: CASSVGGNEQFF.

This clone was detected once. The chain recombines TRBV27 with TRBJ1-4; D uncertain. Germline-derived CDR1 and CDR2 are MNHEY and SMNVEV (reference sequence). The V end was cut by 4 bases, the J end by 10 bases, with 19 bases between. The CDR3 is 15 amino acids. The CDR3 region has the DNA TGTGCCAGCAGTTCCGAGGCCAACCCTCGGGGAAAACTGTTTTTT. Its translation: CASSSEANPRGKLFF.

V is TRBV18 and J is TRBJ2-1; the match to TRBD2 covers 13 bases. The ends lost 3 bases at V and 4 bases at J; junction bases unmatched: 3. The CDR3 extends over 16 amino acids. In germline, CDR1 is KGHSH, CDR2 LQKENI. As DNA, the CDR3 is TGTGCCAGCTCACCCGGACTAGCGGGAGCATACAATGAGCAGTTCTTC. As protein: CASSPGLAGAYNEQFF.

The V and J genes are TRBV11-2 and TRBJ1-1, with 7 bases lining up with TRBD1. This CDR3 is 15 amino acids long. CDR1 is SGHAT, CDR2 FQNNGV, per germline. The ends lost 5 bases at V and 2 bases at J; junction bases unmatched: 8. The CDR3 DNA reads TGTGCCAGCAGCCCAGGGGAGGGGGCTAACACTGAAGCTTTCTTT. It specifies CASSPGEGANTEAFF. Filled out from reference TRBV11-2 and TRBJ1-1, the complete variable domain reads EAGVAQSPRYKIIEKRQSVAFWCNPISGHATLYWYQQILGQGPKLLIQFQNNGVVDDSQLPKDRFSAERLKGVDSTLKIQPAKLEDSAVYLCASSPGEGANTEAFFGQGTRLTVV.

The CDR3 is CASRVQGRSYGYTF. The CDR3 nucleotides read TGCGCCAGCAGGGTCCAGGGAAGGAGCTATGGCTACACCTTC. J is TRBJ1-2 and V is TRBV10-1; D might be TRBD1 (5 bases). This CDR3 contains 14 residues. V was shortened by 6 bases and J by 4 bases, with 15 bases between the two germline ends. Germline CDR1 is WNHNN and CDR2 is SYGVQD (reference sequence).

This chain links TRBV2 with TRBJ2-7; D possibly corresponds to TRBD1 (5 bases). Germline V gene data show CDR1 as SNHLY and CDR2 as FYNNEI. The CDR3 length is 13 residues. Trimming removed 11 bases at V and 2 bases at J, with 16 bases between. The CDR3 DNA reads TGTGCCGGAAGACAGAGCTCGACCTACGAGCAGTACTTC. Encoded protein: CAGRQSSTYEQYF.

This clone occurred once. The chain couples TRBV2 to TRBJ2-1, with D unresolved. Trimming took 1 base from V and 6 from J, leaving 7 bases between them. Germline lookup yields CDR1 SNHLY and CDR2 FYNNEI. The CDR3 sequence is 13 residues long. This CDR3 is CASSEGLSNEQFF. Here the CDR3 DNA reads TGTGCCAGCAGTGAAGGGCTGAGCAATGAGCAGTTCTTC.

The chain joins TRBV2 to TRBJ1-3; possibly TRBD1 for D (6 bases). CDR1 SNHLY and CDR2 FYNNEI come from the germline V gene. The CDR3 length is 14 residues. V dropped 5 bases and J dropped 0 bases, with 8 bases sitting between them. The CDR3 spells CASSPRGSGNTIYF. CDR3 in DNA: TGTGCCAGCAGTCCCAGGGGCTCTGGAAACACCATATATTTT.

This clone was recorded once. The chain couples TRBV7-3 to TRBJ2-7, with D possibly being TRBD1 or TRBD2 (6 bases each). The CDR3 runs to 14 residues. CDR1 SGHTA and CDR2 FQGTGA come from the germline V gene. Trimming removed 5 bases from V and 3 bases from J, with 14 bases in between. CDR3 DNA sequence: TGTGCCAGCAGCCGGGGACACGGGGGCTACGAGCAGTACTTC. Protein sequence: CASSRGHGGYEQYF. The full variable domain, completed using reference TRBV7-3 and TRBJ2-7, is GAGVSQTPSNKVTEKGKYVELRCDPISGHTALYWYRQSLGQGPEFLIYFQGTGAADDSGLPNDRFFAVRPEGSVSTLKIQRTERGDSAVYLCASSRGHGGYEQYFGPGTRLTVT.

V gene TRBV3-1 (or the pseudogene TRBV3-2) combines with J gene TRBJ1-1; D gene uncertain. This CDR3 contains 16 residues. V lost 1 base to trimming and J lost 10 bases, with 22 bases between them. Germline loops: CDR1 LGHDT, CDR2 YNNKEL (reference sequence). The CDR3 DNA reads TGTGCCAGCAGCCAAGTATCACGACCTCCCGGCGCTCGAGCTTTCTTT. Translated, it gives CASSQVSRPPGARAFF.

The chain recombines TRBV27 with TRBJ2-3; 7 bases fit TRBD1. Germline V gives CDR1 MNHEY, CDR2 SMNVEV (reference sequence). CDR3 length: 15 residues. V lost 2 bases and J lost 0; bases outside the gene matches: 2. The CDR3 DNA reads as TGTGCCAGCAGTTTACCAGGGGGTAGCACAGATACGCAGTATTTT. It yields the protein CASSLPGGSTDTQYF.

The chain combines TRBV27 with TRBJ2-2; D not resolved. Trimming pared 1 base from V and 2 bases from J, leaving 11 bases between. This CDR3 comprises 16 residues. Germline V gene sequence: CDR1 MNHEY, CDR2 SMNVEV (reference sequence). In nucleotides, the CDR3 is TGTGCCAGCAGTTTATGGGTGCAGGCAAACACCGGGGAGCTGTTTTTT. Translation gives CASSLWVQANTGELFF.

V gene TRBV28 combines with J gene TRBJ2-3; D call uncertain. The CDR3 runs 15 residues. The V end was cut by 5 bases, the J end by 6 bases, with 18 bases between. Per the germline V gene, CDR1 is MDHEN and CDR2 is SYDVKM. CDR3 in amino acids: CASSRPLDPPDTQYF. In nucleotides, the CDR3 is TGTGCCAGCAGTCGCCCCTTGGACCCCCCGGATACGCAGTATTTT.

The chain combines TRBV18 with TRBJ2-1; D not certain. V was shortened by 3 bases and J by 7 bases, with 13 bases between the two germline ends. The CDR3 contains 14 residues. CDR1 is KGHSH and CDR2 is LQKENI in the germline V gene. The CDR3 DNA is TGTGCCAGCTCACCTTCCCCTCTCAGTAATGAGCAGTTCTTC. Protein: CASSPSPLSNEQFF.

V and J are TRBV4-1 and TRBJ2-7, with no clear D. V lost 1 base and J 3 bases, leaving 7 bases between the germline ends. Per germline, CDR1 MGHRA and CDR2 YSYEKL. CDR3 length equals 13 residues. The CDR3 here is CASSQALDYEQYF. The CDR3 DNA follows: TGCGCCAGCAGCCAAGCCCTGGACTACGAGCAGTACTTC.

The J gene is TRBJ2-5, the V gene TRBV15; TRBD1 might be the D (7 bases). Germline V CDR1 and CDR2: LNHNV, YYDKDF (reference sequence). V lost 9 bases to trimming and J lost 2 bases, with 13 bases between them. This CDR3 region has 13 residues. CDR3 loop: CATGGTAQETQYF. CDR3 in DNA: TGTGCCACTGGCGGGACAGCGCAAGAGACCCAGTACTTC.

This clone was seen just once. The chain joins TRBV5-6 to TRBJ1-1; D uncertain. V lost 1 base and J 3 bases, leaving 13 bases between the germline ends. Germline V gene sequence: CDR1 SGHDT, CDR2 YYEEEE. The CDR3 length is 15 residues. The DNA of the CDR3 is TGTGCCAGCAGCTTGTTCCGGAATAGGGACACTGAAGCTTTCTTT. This translates into CASSLFRNRDTEAFF.

The rearrangement links TRBV3-1 (or the pseudogene TRBV3-2) to TRBJ1-4; 8 nucleotides agree with TRBD1. The CDR3 is 18 residues long. The V segment lost 0 bases and the J segment 4 bases; nucleotides outside the gene matches: 10. In germline, CDR1 is LGHDT, CDR2 YNNKEL (reference sequence). The CDR3 DNA sequence: TGTGCCAGCAGCCAAGAAGTGGACAGGGTCTTTGGTAATGAAAAACTGTTTTTT. Translation gives CASSQEVDRVFGNEKLFF.

The chain recombines TRBV6-2 or TRBV6-3 with TRBJ2-5; possibly TRBD1 for D (6 bases). V was trimmed by 2 bases and J by 1 base, leaving 14 bases between them. The CDR3 contains 16 residues. Germline assignment: CDR1 MNHEY and CDR2 SVGEGT. The CDR3 loop is CASSYDADSPQETQYF. In nucleotides, the CDR3 is TGTGCCAGCAGTTACGATGCGGACAGCCCCCAAGAGACCCAGTACTTC.

The V gene is TRBV4-3, the J gene TRBJ1-2; no reliable D call. The V gene's germline CDR1 is LGHNA and CDR2 YSLEER. CDR3 size: 13 residues. Trimming cost V 0 bases and J 6 bases, with 8 bases left between them. CDR3 in amino acids: CASSQDRRDGYTF. The CDR3 bases are TGCGCCAGCAGCCAAGATCGGCGAGATGGCTACACCTTC.

The rearrangement uses TRBV25-1 and TRBJ1-3, with TRBD1 identical over 10 bases. This CDR3 region has 16 residues. CDR1 and CDR2 (germline): MGHDK, SYGVNS. V lost 2 bases, J lost 2 bases, and 3 bases stayed unmatched. In DNA form, the CDR3 reads TGTGCCAGCAGTGAAGGGACAGGGGTTACTGGAAACACCATATATTTT. It is translated as CASSEGTGVTGNTIYF.

The rearrangement uses TRBV18 and TRBJ2-3, with TRBD2 matching 16 bases. The CDR3 loop spans 15 amino acids. CDR1 and CDR2 from the germline V gene are KGHSH and LQKENI. The junction had 9 bases not matched to a gene; V was cut back by 3 bases and J by 15 bases. Written as DNA, the CDR3 is TGTGCCAGCTCACCGGAACCGGGACTAGCGGGAGGGCCTTATTTT. This sequence encodes CASSPEPGLAGGPYF.

The V and J genes are TRBV3-1 (or the pseudogene TRBV3-2) and TRBJ2-4; no firm D call. The germline V gene encodes CDR1 LGHDT and CDR2 YNNKEL (reference sequence). The CDR3 runs to 13 residues. The V gene lost 3 bases and the J gene lost 6 bases, with 9 bases spanning the gap. CDR3 nucleotides: TGTGCCAGCAGCCAGGGTTTCCCAAACATTCAGTACTTC. This encodes CASSQGFPNIQYF.

V gene TRBV27 combines with J gene TRBJ2-7; weak D call: TRBD2 (6 bases). Germline V lookup: CDR1 MNHEY, CDR2 SMNVEV (reference sequence). The CDR3 has 13 residues. V lost 6 bases and J lost 5, with 14 bases in between. DNA of the CDR3: TGTGCCAGCAGACCGGGACTCCGCCACGAGCAGTACTTC. Its translation is CASRPGLRHEQYF.

The chain links TRBV20-1 to TRBJ2-5; no clear D. Germline lookup yields CDR1 DFQATT and CDR2 SNEGSKA (reference sequence). This CDR3 contains 10 residues. The V end lost 4 bases, the J end lost 5 bases, and 5 bases lay between the germline ends. The CDR3 here is CSAILETQYF. CDR3 nucleotides: TGCAGTGCTATTCTCGAGACCCAGTACTTC.

The chain recombines TRBV19 with TRBJ1-6; unclear D gene. This CDR3 comprises 13 residues. Per the germline V gene, CDR1 is LNHDA and CDR2 is SQIVND (reference sequence). V was trimmed by 4 bases and J by 8 bases, leaving 9 bases between them. The CDR3 nucleotides read TGTGCCAGTAGTAGGTCCTTGGATTCACCCCTCCACTTT. Protein: CASSRSLDSPLHF. The full variable domain, its missing parts supplied by reference TRBV19 and TRBJ1-6, is DGGITQSPKYLFRKEGQNVTLSCEQNLNHDAMYWYRQDPGQGLRLIYYSQIVNDFQKGDIAEGYSVSREKKESFPLTVTSAQKNPTAFYLCASSRSLDSPLHFGNGTRLTVT.

The CDR3 DNA reads TGCGCCAGCAGCCAAGAATCGACAGTTAACTATGGCTACACCTTC. It encodes CASSQESTVNYGYTF. V is TRBV4-3 and J is TRBJ1-2; possibly TRBD1 for D (5 bases). The CDR3 extends over 15 amino acids. Trimming cost V 0 bases and J 1 base, with 9 bases left between them. Germline lookup yields CDR1 LGHNA and CDR2 YSLEER.

The chain joins TRBV7-2 to TRBJ2-5; TRBD1 or TRBD2 may be the D gene (6 bases each). Germline CDR1 is SGHTA and CDR2 is FQGNSA. V was trimmed by 5 bases and J by 5 bases, leaving 15 bases between them. The CDR3 is 14 residues long. The chain's CDR3 is CASSPYREAETQYF. The CDR3 DNA is TGTGCCAGCAGCCCGTACAGGGAGGCGGAGACCCAGTACTTC.

The rearrangement joins TRBV20-1 to TRBJ2-7; possibly TRBD2 for D (5 bases). V shed 3 bases and J shed 3 bases, with 18 bases lying between them. The CDR3 consists of 15 residues. Germline V CDR1 and CDR2: DFQATT, SNEGSKA (reference sequence). The DNA of the CDR3 is TGCAGTGCTAGTGAGTATGGCGGTGGGAGCTACGAGCAGTACTTC. Translation gives CSASEYGGGSYEQYF.